Listed below are T cell receptor beta chains from one sample, sequenced in a study of blood T cell repertoires in COVID-19. The data were produced by immunoSEQ multiplex PCR, yet TCRdb's version contains in-frame clones alone and is incomplete. The sample has some 220,000 clones, more than 80% seen once; the top ten hold more than 5%. Specimen: peripheral blood. Receptor source: a human donor in a cohort sampled during active COVID-19. Both conserved end residues are part of each CDR3. D genes are given only for firm matches. Some rows mark clone size as missing; the rest say once, few, many or name a class of expanded clone.

J: TRBJ1-1
size: NA
D: TRBD1
V: TRBV27
CDR3: CASSFGQGRTFF
DNA: TGTGCCAGCAGTTTTGGACAGGGGAGGACTTTCTTT

J: TRBJ2-7
size: NA
D: TRBD1
V: TRBV4-1
CDR3: CASSQDGTGDLYEQYF
DNA: TGCGCCAGCAGCCAAGATGGTACAGGGGACCTCTACGAGCAGTACTTC

J: TRBJ2-2
size: NA
D: TRBD1
V: TRBV19
CDR3: CASSVTGGHGELFF
DNA: TGTGCCAGTAGTGTAACAGGGGGCCACGGGGAGCTGTTTTTT

J: TRBJ1-1
size: NA
D: TRBD1
V: TRBV2
CDR3: CASNGQEYTEAFF
DNA: TGTGCCAGCAATGGACAGGAATACACTGAAGCTTTCTTT

J: TRBJ2-1
size: NA
D: TRBD1
V: TRBV7-9
CDR3: CASTLDRGLTERYNEQFF
DNA: TGTGCCAGCACCTTAGACAGGGGCCTCACCGAGAGATACAATGAGCAGTTCTTC

J: TRBJ1-4
size: NA
D: NA
V: TRBV19
CDR3: CASGREKLFF
DNA: TGTGCCAGTGGGAGGGAAAAACTGTTTTTT

J: TRBJ1-6
size: few
D: NA
V: TRBV11-2
CDR3: CASSQNNSPLHF
DNA: TGTGCCAGCAGCCAAAATAATTCACCCCTCCACTTT

J: TRBJ2-3
size: NA
D: TRBD1
V: TRBV19
CDR3: CASSTQGWATDTQYF
DNA: TGTGCCAGTAGTACACAGGGGTGGGCCACAGATACGCAGTATTTT

J: TRBJ1-5
size: once
D: NA
V: TRBV2
CDR3: CASRETGGNQPQHF
DNA: TGTGCCAGCAGAGAGACGGGGGGCAATCAGCCCCAGCATTTT

J: TRBJ2-1
size: NA
D: TRBD2
V: TRBV15
CDR3: CATSRSLGLAGANEQFF
DNA: TGTGCCACCAGCAGATCCCTAGGACTAGCGGGGGCAAATGAGCAGTTCTTC